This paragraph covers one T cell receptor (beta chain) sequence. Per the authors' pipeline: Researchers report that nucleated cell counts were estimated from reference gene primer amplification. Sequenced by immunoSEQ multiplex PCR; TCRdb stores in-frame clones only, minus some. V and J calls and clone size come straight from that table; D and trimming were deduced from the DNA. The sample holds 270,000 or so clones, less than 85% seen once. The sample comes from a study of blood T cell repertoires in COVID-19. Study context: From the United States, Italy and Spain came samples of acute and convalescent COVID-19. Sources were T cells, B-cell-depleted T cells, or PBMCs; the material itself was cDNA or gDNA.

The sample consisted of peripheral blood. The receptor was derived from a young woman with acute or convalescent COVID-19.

Written as DNA, the CDR3 is TGTGCCAGCAGCCAACTCGACAGGGGGCAAGAGACCCAGTACTTC. As protein: CASSQLDRGQETQYF. V is TRBV3-1 (or the pseudogene TRBV3-2) and J is TRBJ2-5; 9 bases are shared with TRBD1. With V trimmed by 2 bases and J by 2 bases, 3 bases remained unmatched. Germline CDR1 is LGHDT and CDR2 is YNNKEL (reference sequence). This CDR3 has 15 amino acids.